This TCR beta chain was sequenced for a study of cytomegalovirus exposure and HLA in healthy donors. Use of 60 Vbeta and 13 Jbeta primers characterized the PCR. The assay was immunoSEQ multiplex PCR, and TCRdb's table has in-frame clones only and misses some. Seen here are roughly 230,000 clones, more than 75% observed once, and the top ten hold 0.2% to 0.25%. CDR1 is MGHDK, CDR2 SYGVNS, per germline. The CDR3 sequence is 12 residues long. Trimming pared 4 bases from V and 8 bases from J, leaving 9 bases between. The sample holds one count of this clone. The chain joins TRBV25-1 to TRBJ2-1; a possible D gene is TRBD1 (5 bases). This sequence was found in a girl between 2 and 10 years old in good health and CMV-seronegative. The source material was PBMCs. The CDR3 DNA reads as TGTGCCAGCAGTGGCCCCAGGGATGAGCAGTTCTTC. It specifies CASSGPRDEQFF.